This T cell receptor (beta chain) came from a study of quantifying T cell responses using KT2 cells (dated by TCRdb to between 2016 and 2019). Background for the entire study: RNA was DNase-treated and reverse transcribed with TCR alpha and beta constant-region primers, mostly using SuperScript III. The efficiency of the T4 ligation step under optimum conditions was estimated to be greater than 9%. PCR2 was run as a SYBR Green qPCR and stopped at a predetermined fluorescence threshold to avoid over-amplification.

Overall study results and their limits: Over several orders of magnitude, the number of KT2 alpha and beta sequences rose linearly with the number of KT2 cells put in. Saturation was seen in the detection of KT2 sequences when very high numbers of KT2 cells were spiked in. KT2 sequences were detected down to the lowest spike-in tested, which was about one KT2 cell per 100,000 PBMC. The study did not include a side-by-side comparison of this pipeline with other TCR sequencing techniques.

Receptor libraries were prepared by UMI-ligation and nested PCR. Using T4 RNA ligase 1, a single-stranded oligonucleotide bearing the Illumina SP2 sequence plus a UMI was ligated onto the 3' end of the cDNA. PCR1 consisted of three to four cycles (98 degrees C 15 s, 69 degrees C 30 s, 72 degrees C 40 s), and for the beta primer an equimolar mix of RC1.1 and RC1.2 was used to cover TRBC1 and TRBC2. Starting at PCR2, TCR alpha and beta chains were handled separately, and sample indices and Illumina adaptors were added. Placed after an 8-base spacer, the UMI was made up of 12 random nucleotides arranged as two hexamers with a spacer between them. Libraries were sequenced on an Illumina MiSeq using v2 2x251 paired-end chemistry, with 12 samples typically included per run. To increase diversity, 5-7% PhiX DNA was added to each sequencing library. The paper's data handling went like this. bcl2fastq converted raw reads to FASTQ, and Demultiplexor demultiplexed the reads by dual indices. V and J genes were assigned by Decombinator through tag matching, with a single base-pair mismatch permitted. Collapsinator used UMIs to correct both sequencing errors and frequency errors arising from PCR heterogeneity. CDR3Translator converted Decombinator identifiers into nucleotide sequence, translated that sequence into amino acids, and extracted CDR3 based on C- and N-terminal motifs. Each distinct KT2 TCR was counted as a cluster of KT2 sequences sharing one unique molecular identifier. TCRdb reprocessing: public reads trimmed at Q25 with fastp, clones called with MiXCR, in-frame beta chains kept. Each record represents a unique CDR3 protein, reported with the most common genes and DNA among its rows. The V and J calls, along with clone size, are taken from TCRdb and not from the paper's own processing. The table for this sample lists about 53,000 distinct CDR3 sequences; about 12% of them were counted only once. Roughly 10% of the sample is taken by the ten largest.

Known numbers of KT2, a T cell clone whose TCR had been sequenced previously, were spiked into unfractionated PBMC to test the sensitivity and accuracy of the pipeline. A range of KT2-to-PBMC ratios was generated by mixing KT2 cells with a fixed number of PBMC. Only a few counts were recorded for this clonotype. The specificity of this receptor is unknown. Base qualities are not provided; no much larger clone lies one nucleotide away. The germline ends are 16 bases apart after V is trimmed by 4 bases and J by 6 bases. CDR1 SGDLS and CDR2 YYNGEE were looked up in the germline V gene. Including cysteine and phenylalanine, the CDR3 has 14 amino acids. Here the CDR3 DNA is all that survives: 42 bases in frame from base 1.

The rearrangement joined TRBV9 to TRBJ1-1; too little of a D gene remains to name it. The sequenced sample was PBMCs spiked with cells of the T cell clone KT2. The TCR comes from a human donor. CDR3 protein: CASSPKGFGAEAFF. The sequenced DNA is TGTGCCAGCAGCCCCAAAGGGTTCGGAGCTGAAGCTTTCTTT.